The clone carrying this T cell receptor (beta chain) was detected a few times. Its antigen is as yet unknown. Researchers reported that TCR beta cDNA libraries carried unique molecular identifiers. A population of roughly 1 to 11 million T cells gave rise to around 530,000 cDNA molecules. TCRdb itself ran the PCR reads through MiXCR, one entry per CDR3 protein. The sample lists roughly 670,000 distinct CDR3 sequences; around 64% were seen once. The data are from a study of post-analysis software for immune sequencing data. Study-level results: Relative to controls, patients had about five TRBV segments at higher frequency, with TRBV5-6, TRBV5-1 and TRBV20-1 among these. Multiple sclerosis patients showed significantly lower normalized Chao1 diversity than controls did.

There are 13 residues in the CDR3. The germline gives CDR1 SQVTM, CDR2 ANQGSEA. With 6 bases removed from V and 1 base from J, the gap between germline ends came to 12 bases. The sequenced sample was blood. The sequence was obtained from a girl aged 2 to 10 with multiple sclerosis. The genes are TRBV29-1 and TRBJ2-5; maybe TRBD2 (6 bases). CDR3: CSVAEGGQETQYF. The CDR3 DNA sequence: TGCAGCGTCGCGGAGGGAGGCCAAGAGACCCAGTACTTC.